These 25 T cell receptor beta chains share one sample of origin, sequenced in a study of T cell responses to AZD1222 COVID-19 vaccine. Sequenced by immunoSEQ multiplex PCR; TCRdb stores in-frame clones only, minus some. Of around 100,000 clones in the sample, around 90% were seen once. This material consisted of peripheral blood, taken on day 0 of AZD1222 vaccination. All receptors come from an adult in good health.

The V and J genes are TRBV19 and TRBJ1-2; D perhaps matches TRBD1 (5 bases). This CDR3 comprises 15 residues. V lost 4 bases, J lost 2 bases, and 14 bases lay in between. Germline CDR1 reads LNHDA; CDR2 reads SQIVND (reference sequence). CDR3 sequence reads: CASSNRLRANYGYTF. CDR3 nucleotides: TGTGCCAGTAGTAATCGACTCAGGGCCAACTATGGCTACACCTTC.

This chain connects TRBV5-8 to TRBJ1-5; a possible D gene is TRBD1 (5 bases). This CDR3 has 14 residues. Germline CDR1 SGHTS, CDR2 YDEGEE. V shed 6 bases and J shed 4 bases, with 14 bases lying between them. CDR3 nucleotide sequence: TGTGCCAGCAAGTTGGTGGGGGGGAATCAGCCCCAGCATTTT. Translation gives CASKLVGGNQPQHF.

This clone was detected only once. The chain is built from TRBV6-5 and TRBJ2-3; D gene unclear. V dropped 2 bases and J dropped 2 bases, with 8 bases sitting between them. The CDR3 length is 14 residues. The germline gives CDR1 MNHEY, CDR2 SVGAGI. The CDR3 region is CASSYGEPTDTQYF. The CDR3 coding sequence is TGTGCCAGCAGTTACGGGGAACCCACAGATACGCAGTATTTT.

The chain uses TRBV20-1 and TRBJ1-2; 7 positions match TRBD1. Per germline, CDR1 DFQATT and CDR2 SNEGSKA (reference sequence). This CDR3 has 13 residues. V gave up 3 bases and J gave up 6 bases; unmatched junction bases: 7. The CDR3 sequence: CSASVSTGDGYTF. CDR3 bases: TGCAGTGCTAGTGTTTCCACAGGGGATGGCTACACCTTC.

In this sample, this clone turned up once. This CDR3 reads CASSSPRDRGFEQYF. The CDR3 DNA reads TGTGCCAGCAGTTCTCCCCGGGACAGGGGCTTCGAGCAGTACTTC. V usage is TRBV6-5 and J usage is TRBJ2-7, with TRBD1 matching over 10 bases. Germline V gives CDR1 MNHEY, CDR2 SVGAGI. CDR3 size: 15 residues. The V segment lost 4 bases and the J segment 6 bases; nucleotides outside the gene matches: 9.

Regarding this clone: An end of the junction does not agree with germline; a read error may underlie this. J is TRBJ2-5 and V is TRBV7-3, with 12 bases matching TRBD1. The CDR3 loop spans 17 amino acids. In germline, CDR1 is SGHTA, CDR2 FQGTGA. CDR3 in amino acids: CPSSHTPGQGAEETQYF. DNA for the CDR3: TGTCCCAGCAGCCACACCCCGGGACAGGGGGCGGAGGAGACCCAGTACTTC.

The V call is TRBV27, the J call TRBJ1-6; D is unresolved. This CDR3 region has 17 residues. In germline, CDR1 is MNHEY, CDR2 SMNVEV (reference sequence). Between the trimmed V and J ends, which lost 2 bases and 4 bases, there was a span of 15 bases. Written as DNA, the CDR3 is TGTGCCAGCAGTTTAAGGTACTCGAACATTTATAATTCACCCCTCCACTTT. It is translated as CASSLRYSNIYNSPLHF.

The chain employs TRBV4-3 and TRBJ1-3; 7 nucleotides agree with TRBD1. The junction had 8 bases not matched to a gene; V was cut back by 0 bases and J by 0 bases. Germline assignment: CDR1 LGHNA and CDR2 YSLEER. The CDR3 is made up of 18 amino acids. The CDR3: CASSQDRAGQHSGNTIYF. DNA for the CDR3: TGCGCCAGCAGCCAAGACAGAGCGGGACAGCACTCTGGAAACACCATATATTTT.

The chain has TRBV2 and TRBJ1-1; D possibly corresponds to TRBD1 (5 bases). This CDR3 region has 13 residues. In germline, CDR1 is SNHLY, CDR2 FYNNEI. With 8 bases removed from V and 1 base from J, the gap between germline ends came to 11 bases. The CDR3 sequence is CASGAQGNTEAFF. The CDR3, as DNA: TGTGCCAGCGGGGCCCAGGGGAACACTGAAGCTTTCTTT.

The chain links TRBV2 to TRBJ1-2; the D gene is possibly TRBD1 (6 bases). This CDR3 comprises 12 residues. The ends were cut back, 8 bases at V and 4 bases at J, with 11 bases in the middle. The germline V gene has CDR1 SNHLY and CDR2 FYNNEI. The CDR3 DNA is TGTGCCAGCGGGGGGCTTGGCTATGGCTACACCTTC. Amino acids: CASGGLGYGYTF.

This chain links TRBV9 with TRBJ2-7; 7 bases line up with TRBD1. This CDR3 contains 16 residues. Trimming cost V 2 bases and J 1 base; bases outside gene matches: 9. CDR1 and CDR2 (germline): SGDLS, YYNGEE. The CDR3 coding sequence is TGTGCCAGCAGCGTGAGACCCGGGACAGCATCCTACGAGCAGTACTTC. Its protein product is CASSVRPGTASYEQYF.

The chain couples TRBV28 to TRBJ1-2; no reliable D call. V was clipped by 2 bases and J by 0 bases, with 1 base between them. The CDR3 covers 12 residues. CDR1 and CDR2 (germline): MDHEN, SYDVKM. CDR3 sequence reads: CASSLANYGYTF. CDR3 sequence (DNA): TGTGCCAGCAGTTTAGCTAACTATGGCTACACCTTC.

In its sample, this clone was seen once. V gene TRBV7-2 combines with J gene TRBJ1-5, with D perhaps matching TRBD1 (5 bases). The germline V gene has CDR1 SGHTA and CDR2 FQGNSA. The CDR3 is made up of 15 amino acids. V was pared by 3 bases and J by 1 base, with 10 bases between. Here the CDR3 reads CASSFGGWSNQPQHF. The CDR3 bases are TGTGCCAGCAGCTTTGGGGGATGGAGCAATCAGCCCCAGCATTTT.

The chain carries TRBV20-1 and TRBJ1-1; D might be TRBD1 (5 bases). Per germline, CDR1 DFQATT and CDR2 SNEGSKA (reference sequence). The length of the CDR3 is 13 residues. Trimming shortened V by 3 bases and J by 5 bases, and 13 bases separated the two germline ends. CDR3 DNA sequence: TGCAGTGCTAGTACCGGGGCGTCGACTGAAGCTTTCTTT. The encoded protein is CSASTGASTEAFF.

The gene calls are TRBV7-2 and TRBJ2-3, with unresolved D. This CDR3 spans 16 amino acids. Trimming left V 1 base short and J 0 bases short, with 11 bases between. The germline V gene has CDR1 SGHTA and CDR2 FQGNSA. Here the CDR3 DNA reads TGTGCCAGCAGCTTAGACGTAGTCAGGAGCACAGATACGCAGTATTTT. Amino acid sequence: CASSLDVVRSTDTQYF.

This sequence joins TRBV19 and TRBJ1-5; 7 nucleotides match TRBD1. Germline V gene lookup returns CDR1 LNHDA and CDR2 SQIVND (reference sequence). After removal of 6 bases from V and 3 bases from J, the junction contained 2 bases not matched to a gene. CDR3 size: 13 residues. The CDR3 bases are TGTGCCAGTAGGGGACAGTTCAATCAGCCCCAGCATTTT. It specifies CASRGQFNQPQHF.

The chain carries TRBV30 and TRBJ1-5; D might be TRBD1 (6 bases). V lost 0 bases, J lost 6 bases, and 15 bases lay in between. CDR3 size: 15 residues. CDR1 and CDR2 (germline): GTSNPN, SVGIG (reference sequence). The CDR3 here is CAWSVVAGAGQPQHF. As DNA, the CDR3 is TGTGCCTGGAGTGTAGTTGCGGGGGCTGGTCAGCCCCAGCATTTT.

The genes are TRBV18 and TRBJ1-5; 11 nucleotides match TRBD1. Losses at the gene ends were 6 bases for V and 6 bases for J; bases not matched to a gene: 7. The CDR3 is 15 residues long. Per the germline V gene, CDR1 is KGHSH and CDR2 is LQKENI. This chain's CDR3 is CASSTDRGLSQPQHF. For the CDR3, the DNA is TGTGCCAGCTCTACGGACAGGGGGCTTAGTCAGCCCCAGCATTTT.

V usage is TRBV15 and J usage is TRBJ2-5, with D perhaps given as TRBD1 or TRBD2 (6 bases each). From germline, CDR1 is LNHNV and CDR2 YYDKDF (reference sequence). V was cut by 5 bases and J by 1 base, with 29 bases left in between. The CDR3 totals 20 residues. CDR3 loop: CATSQGRSVLATGPQETQYF. DNA of the CDR3: TGTGCCACCAGCCAGGGGCGATCGGTACTAGCTACGGGGCCCCAAGAGACCCAGTACTTC. The variable domain in full, completed from reference TRBV15 and TRBJ2-5, reads DAMVIQNPRYQVTQFGKPVTLSCSQTLNHNVMYWYQQKSSQAPKLLFHYYDKDFNNEADTPDNFQSRRPNTSFCFLDIRSPGLGDTAMYLCATSQGRSVLATGPQETQYFGPGTRLLVL.

The genes are TRBV2 and TRBJ2-1; 8 nucleotides agree with TRBD1. Losses at the gene ends were 5 bases for V and 9 bases for J; bases not matched to a gene: 3. The CDR3 loop spans 12 amino acids. Germline V CDR1 and CDR2: SNHLY, FYNNEI. CDR3: CASSTDRAEQFF. DNA of the CDR3: TGTGCCAGCAGTACGGACAGGGCTGAGCAGTTCTTC.

CDR3 sequence (DNA): TGCGCCAGCAGCGTTGGGACAGGGGAGGTAGAGACCCAGTACTTC. Translated, it gives CASSVGTGEVETQYF. The chain employs TRBV5-1 and TRBJ2-5; 10 nucleotides agree with TRBD1. V dropped 4 bases and J dropped 4; count of bases not matched to a gene: 7. Germline CDR1 and CDR2: SGHRS and YFSETQ. The CDR3 is 15 residues long.

This clone was recorded a few times. V is TRBV27 and J is TRBJ2-1; D possibly uses TRBD1 or TRBD2 (6 bases each). Germline assignment: CDR1 MNHEY and CDR2 SMNVEV (reference sequence). This CDR3 is built from 15 residues. Trimming took off 1 base at V and 4 bases at J, with 11 bases between the two ends. The CDR3 is CASSLFGGQYNEQFF. In nucleotides, the CDR3 is TGTGCCAGCAGTTTATTCGGGGGCCAATACAATGAGCAGTTCTTC.

The chain links TRBV19 to TRBJ2-2; D possibly matches TRBD1 or TRBD2 (5 bases each). The CDR3 loop spans 14 amino acids. CDR1 is LNHDA and CDR2 is SQIVND in the germline V gene (reference sequence). Trimming took 7 bases from V and 5 from J, leaving 14 bases between them. The CDR3 DNA sequence: TGTGCCAGTACCCCCCGGGGCGGAACCGGGGAGCTGTTTTTT. The encoded protein is CASTPRGGTGELFF.

V and J are TRBV29-1 and TRBJ1-2; D is uncertain. Germline CDR1 SQVTM, CDR2 ANQGSEA. This CDR3 has 15 amino acids. V was clipped by 3 bases and J by 2 bases, with 16 bases between them. CDR3 protein: CSVDLFSKGNYGYTF. The CDR3 region has the DNA TGCAGCGTTGATCTTTTCTCGAAAGGCAACTATGGCTACACCTTC.

The chain uses TRBV6-1 and TRBJ2-5, with no clear D. The CDR3 is 13 residues long. V was pared by 1 base and J by 7 bases, with 10 bases between. Germline V gives CDR1 MNHNS, CDR2 SASEGT. CDR3 sequence: CASSEGLSRTQYF. The CDR3 bases are TGTGCCAGCAGTGAAGGTCTTTCGCGGACCCAGTACTTC.